A single sample is the source of the 21 T cell receptor beta chains below, sequenced in a study of blood T cell repertoires in COVID-19. Assay: immunoSEQ multiplex PCR; the TCRdb copy retains only in-frame clones and omits some. Here the sample spans more than 300,000 clones, 70% to 90% being singletons. The specimen was peripheral blood. These TCRs come from a woman in her twenties or thirties with COVID-19, enrolled during active disease.

J is TRBJ2-7 and V is TRBV27; 7 positions agree with TRBD1. The V and J ends lost 0 bases and 5 bases, in that order; junction bases with no gene match: 4. CDR1 is MNHEY, CDR2 SMNVEV, per germline (reference sequence). The CDR3 runs to 14 residues. This CDR3 reads CASSLSRGQDEQYF. Here the CDR3 DNA reads TGTGCCAGCAGTTTATCAAGGGGGCAGGACGAGCAGTACTTC.

This rearrangement joins TRBV19 to TRBJ2-3, with D maybe TRBD1 (6 bases). V was trimmed by 4 bases and J by 7 bases, leaving 15 bases between them. Per the germline V gene, CDR1 is LNHDA and CDR2 is SQIVND (reference sequence). CDR3 length equals 14 residues. For the CDR3, the DNA is TGTGCCAGTAGTACTCAGGGGAACGGGAATACGCAGTATTTT. Protein product: CASSTQGNGNTQYF.

In DNA form, the CDR3 reads TGTGCCAGCAGTTACTCGGGCAGGGGGTCTCCAGCAACTAATGAAAAACTGTTTTTT. Translation gives CASSYSGRGSPATNEKLFF. This rearrangement joins TRBV6-2 or TRBV6-3 to TRBJ1-4; the match to TRBD1 covers 7 bases. Germline CDR1 and CDR2: MNHEY and SVGEGT. This CDR3 is built from 19 residues. V shed 0 bases and J 0 bases; nucleotides not matched to a gene: 10.

The chain recombines TRBV11-2 with TRBJ2-1; 8 bases align to TRBD2. Looked up from germline, CDR1 is SGHAT and CDR2 is FQNNGV. V lost 1 base to trimming and J lost 10 bases; unmatched junction nucleotides: 3. The CDR3 runs 13 residues. CDR3 in amino acids: CASSLVRGGEQFF. In nucleotides, the CDR3 is TGTGCCAGCAGCTTAGTCCGGGGGGGGGAGCAGTTCTTC. The full variable domain, completed using reference TRBV11-2 and TRBJ2-1, is EAGVAQSPRYKIIEKRQSVAFWCNPISGHATLYWYQQILGQGPKLLIQFQNNGVVDDSQLPKDRFSAERLKGVDSTLKIQPAKLEDSAVYLCASSLVRGGEQFFGPGTRLTVL.

The chain recombines TRBV11-3 with TRBJ2-1, with 9 bases fitting TRBD2. Germline-derived CDR1 and CDR2 are SGHNT and YENEEA. This CDR3 contains 17 residues. Trimming at V came to 4 bases and at J to 9 bases, leaving 16 bases not matched to a gene. CDR3 loop: CASSSGTSSGNVLEQFF. The CDR3 DNA reads as TGTGCCAGCAGCTCCGGAACCTCTAGCGGGAACGTGCTTGAGCAGTTCTTC.

This chain joins TRBV6-5 and TRBJ2-7, with TRBD1 identical over 10 bases. Trimming removed 4 bases from V and 3 bases from J; junction bases left unmatched: 6. CDR1 MNHEY and CDR2 SVGAGI come from the germline V gene. The CDR3 loop spans 15 amino acids. CDR3 residues: CASSSPRDRGYEQYF. The CDR3 DNA is TGTGCCAGCAGTTCCCCCCGGGACAGGGGCTACGAGCAGTACTTC.

V and J are TRBV15 and TRBJ1-4; 9 positions agree with TRBD1. The V segment lost 1 base and the J segment 8 bases; nucleotides outside the gene matches: 8. Looked up from germline, CDR1 is LNHNV and CDR2 is YYDKDF (reference sequence). The CDR3 is 16 amino acids. The CDR3 is CATSRGGTGTGEKLFF. DNA of the CDR3: TGTGCCACCAGCAGAGGAGGGACAGGGACGGGCGAAAAACTGTTTTTT.

The chain joins TRBV5-8 to TRBJ2-3; 7 nucleotides align to TRBD1. The CDR3 is made up of 15 amino acids. V shed 7 bases, J shed 1 base, and the junction held 9 bases outside the gene matches. Germline-derived CDR1 and CDR2 are SGHTS and YDEGEE. The CDR3 sequence is CASRDSLLRTDTQYF. The CDR3 DNA reads as TGTGCCAGCCGGGACAGTTTGTTACGCACAGATACGCAGTATTTT. Full variable domain (outside the CDR3, taken from reference TRBV5-8 and TRBJ2-3): EAGVTQSPTHLIKTRGQQATLRCSPISGHTSVYWYQQALGLGLQFLLWYDEGEERNRGNFPPRFSGRQFPNYSSELNVNALELEDSALYLCASRDSLLRTDTQYFGPGTRLTVL.

The V and J genes are TRBV2 and TRBJ2-1; 7 bases are shared with TRBD1. CDR1 is SNHLY, CDR2 FYNNEI, per germline. CDR3 length: 14 residues. The ends lost 2 bases at V and 2 bases at J; junction bases unmatched: 0. CDR3 nucleotide sequence: TGTGCCAGCAGTGAACAGGGGGCCTACAATGAGCAGTTCTTC. It translates to CASSEQGAYNEQFF.

As for this clone: The identical CDR3 is also encoded by other nucleotide sequences in the sample. The chain is built from TRBV5-4 and TRBJ2-1; perhaps TRBD1 as D (6 bases). V gave up 2 bases and J gave up 0 bases, with 9 bases separating them. CDR3 length: 15 amino acids. Per the germline V gene, CDR1 is SGHNT and CDR2 is YYREEE (reference sequence). The CDR3 nucleotides are TGTGCCAGCAGCTTAGGACAGAGCTCCTACAATGAGCAGTTCTTC. It translates to CASSLGQSSYNEQFF.

The genes are TRBV29-1 and TRBJ2-2, with 9 bases identical to TRBD2. The CDR3 is 15 residues long. Germline loops: CDR1 SQVTM, CDR2 ANQGSEA. The trim removed 6 bases at V and 5 bases at J, leaving 10 bases unmatched. CDR3 amino acids: CSVPLAGPGTGELFF. The CDR3 DNA sequence: TGCAGCGTGCCACTAGCGGGTCCCGGTACCGGGGAGCTGTTTTTT.

The chain joins TRBV6-5 to TRBJ2-1, with a tentative D call TRBD2 (6 bases). The V end was cut by 0 bases, the J end by 6 bases, with 15 bases between. CDR1 MNHEY and CDR2 SVGAGI come from the germline V gene. The CDR3 extends over 16 amino acids. This CDR3 reads CASSYSVREWANEQFF. The CDR3 DNA sequence: TGTGCCAGCAGTTACTCGGTACGGGAGTGGGCCAATGAGCAGTTCTTC.

In this sample, this clone turned up once. CDR3 sequence: CASITRQGAWETQYF. CDR3 nucleotide sequence: TGTGCCAGCATTACGAGACAGGGGGCTTGGGAGACCCAGTACTTC. The chain employs TRBV28 and TRBJ2-5; TRBD1 matches at 10 bases. The CDR3 extends over 15 amino acids. Germline lookup yields CDR1 MDHEN and CDR2 SYDVKM. After removal of 7 bases from V and 5 bases from J, the junction contained 10 bases not matched to a gene. The entire variable domain, with the rest obtained from reference TRBV28 and TRBJ2-5, is as follows: DVKVTQSSRYLVKRTGEKVFLECVQDMDHENMFWYRQDPGLGLRLIYFSYDVKMKEKGDIPEGYSVSREKKERFSLILESASTNQTSMYLCASITRQGAWETQYFGPGTRLLVL.

The chain recombines TRBV29-1 with TRBJ2-2, with 8 bases matching TRBD1. CDR1 is SQVTM, CDR2 ANQGSEA, per germline. This CDR3 contains 14 residues. V gave up 6 bases and J gave up 3 bases; unmatched junction bases: 6. The CDR3 is CSVRTGPHTGELFF. CDR3 sequence (DNA): TGCAGCGTGAGGACAGGGCCTCACACCGGGGAGCTGTTTTTT.

The chain combines TRBV9 with TRBJ2-5; 9 bases are a match to TRBD2. V was clipped by 4 bases and J by 0 bases; unmatched bases: 13. The CDR3 spans 18 residues. Germline CDR1 reads SGDLS; CDR2 reads YYNGEE. CDR3 loop: CASSPRAGGHQNQETQYF. DNA for the CDR3: TGTGCCAGCAGCCCTCGAGCGGGAGGCCACCAGAACCAAGAGACCCAGTACTTC.

V usage is TRBV2 and J usage is TRBJ2-7; TRBD1 might be the D (6 bases). Germline loops: CDR1 SNHLY, CDR2 FYNNEI. The CDR3 covers 13 residues. Trimming left V 6 bases short and J 1 base short, with 10 bases between. In DNA, the CDR3 is TGTGCCAGCAGCTACAGGGTGTCCTACGAGCAGTACTTC. Protein sequence: CASSYRVSYEQYF.

V usage is TRBV5-1 and J usage is TRBJ2-7; D might be TRBD1 (6 bases). The CDR3 sequence is 13 residues long. Germline V lookup: CDR1 SGHRS, CDR2 YFSETQ. Deletions cut 7 bases from V and 1 base from J, with 12 bases between. The CDR3 DNA sequence: TGCGCCAGCGGACGACAGGATTCCTACGAGCAGTACTTC. Its protein product is CASGRQDSYEQYF.

The V and J genes are TRBV29-1 and TRBJ2-6; D is perhaps TRBD2 (5 bases). Germline CDR1 SQVTM, CDR2 ANQGSEA. V shed 3 bases and J shed 0 bases, with 6 bases lying between them. CDR3 size: 14 residues. CDR3 bases: TGCAGCGTTGAGGGGAGCTCTGGGGCCAACGTCCTGACTTTC. Translating gives CSVEGSSGANVLTF.

This rearrangement joins TRBV28 to TRBJ2-7; weak D call: TRBD2 (5 bases). Trimming stripped 5 bases from V and 4 bases from J, with 18 bases between. The germline gives CDR1 MDHEN, CDR2 SYDVKM. CDR3 length: 15 residues. This CDR3 reads CASSIRRGPGYEQYF. The CDR3 region has the DNA TGTGCCAGCAGTATTAGGAGAGGGCCTGGATACGAGCAGTACTTC.

The CDR3: CASKGQGARGYTF. CDR3 DNA sequence: TGTGCCAGCAAGGGACAGGGGGCGCGAGGCTACACCTTC. This chain joins TRBV3-1 (or the pseudogene TRBV3-2) and TRBJ1-2; 12 bases map to TRBD1. Germline V gives CDR1 LGHDT, CDR2 YNNKEL (reference sequence). J lost 8 bases, V lost 7 bases, and 5 bases had no gene match. The CDR3 runs to 13 residues.

The CDR3 DNA follows: TGTGCCAGCAGCCAGCGGGCGACAGATACGCAGTATTTT. Translation gives CASSQRATDTQYF. The V call is TRBV14, the J call TRBJ2-3; a possible D gene is TRBD2 (5 bases). CDR1 and CDR2 from the germline V gene are SGHDN and FVKESK. Trimming pared 3 bases from V and 3 bases from J, leaving 7 bases between. The CDR3 totals 13 residues.